This TCR beta chain was identified in a study of OX40 agonist ivuxolimab in advanced cancers. Study-level background: Ivuxolimab was an agonistic, fully human IgG2 monoclonal antibody directed against OX40 (CD134), a costimulatory receptor. The paper describes the monotherapy dose-escalation part (N ≈ 51 patients) of the phase I trial of ivuxolimab. In the dose-escalation cohort, 75% to 90% of patients were male, and the mean age was roughly 60 years with a range of 23 to 79. Partial responses occurred in three dose-escalation patients, of whom one had hepatocellular carcinoma and two had cutaneous melanoma. Of the roughly 52 dose-escalation patients, hepatocellular carcinoma was present in approximately 20, melanoma in around 15, renal cell carcinoma in 9 and head and neck cancer in 9. The purpose of peripheral TCRbeta sequencing was to test whether ivuxolimab changed TCR sequence diversity and led to clonal T-cell expansion. Intravenous ivuxolimab was administered to patients every 2 weeks at six dose levels: 0.01, 0.1, 0.3, 1.5, 3 and 10 mg/kg. Patients were allowed to have had prior anti-PD-1, anti-PD-L1 or anti-CTLA-4 therapy, and 30% to 40% of the dose-escalation patients had been treated with checkpoint inhibitors. Study-wide findings and limitations: Low levels of normalized T-cell clonal expansion were also seen in some patients who did not respond. In the 0.1-3.0 mg/kg groups, partial responders were among the patients with the lowest normalized peripheral clonal expansion, particularly in CD8+ T cells. At doses from 0.1 to 3.0 mg/kg, clonal expansion was seen in both CD4+ and CD8+ blood T cells between baseline and week 6. Antigen specificity was not determined for the clonally expanded peripheral T cells. After ivuxolimab, expanded clones were on average more numerous among CD8+ T cells than among CD4+ T cells.

As to this clone: Its antigen is still unknown. Qualities for individual bases were not recorded, and no much larger clone is one base off.

Genomic DNA was extracted from sorted cells for sequencing of the TCRbeta CDR3 region. TCRbeta CDR3 regions were sequenced using the immunoSEQ Assay. Drawn from immuneACCESS, this table holds only the in-frame rearrangements with V and J called that TCRdb kept. Clones are partly lost; checked studies trace under half to an unresolved V gene and leave the rest unexplained. For this sample the table gives tens of thousands of clones, of which roughly nine tenths were detected only once. The top ten constitute around 13% of the sample. CDR1 SGDLS and CDR2 YYNGEE are derived from the germline V gene. Its CDR3 holds 12 amino acids, cysteine through phenylalanine. Only the CDR3 DNA stays, 36 bases, in frame from base 1. The junction shows trimming of 10 bases on V and 2 bases on J, plus 10 bases between the germline ends. The trial excluded patients who had a history of autoimmune disease or were on systemic immunosuppression. Peripheral blood for TCR sequencing was collected from all dose cohorts at baseline, on cycle 4 day 1, and on cycle 7 day 1. Samples were obtained from an open-label, multicenter, first-in-human phase I dose-escalation trial of ivuxolimab. Adults with locally advanced or metastatic head and neck squamous cell, hepatocellular, melanoma or renal cell carcinoma were enrolled in the trial. Before TCR sequencing, CD4+ T cells and CD8+ T cells were sorted from peripheral blood as separate populations.

The source was CD4+ or CD8+ T cells sorted from blood, collected in a trial of the OX40 agonist ivuxolimab. The sequence was obtained from an adult with an advanced solid tumor such as melanoma, head and neck, liver or kidney cancer. The V gene is TRBV9 and the J gene is TRBJ1-5, with the D gene call left open. The CDR3 here reads CAPDACNQPQHF. The DNA sequence reads TGTGCCCCGGATGCGTGCAATCAGCCCCAGCATTTT.